This paragraph reports one T cell receptor beta chain. The data belong to a study of blood T cell repertoires in COVID-19. Across the whole study: From the United States, Italy and Spain came samples of acute and convalescent COVID-19. In each case, the material was cDNA or gDNA derived from T cells, B-cell-depleted T cells, or PBMCs.

Sequencing was performed with immunoSEQ multiplex PCR; in TCRdb, only in-frame clones are kept and a portion is missing. The data contain about 200,000 clones, around 84% of them singletons. Trimming removed 2 bases at V and 5 bases at J, with 14 bases between. In germline, CDR1 is SGHRS, CDR2 YFSETQ. This CDR3 has 16 residues. This sequence was found in a man older than 75 with acute or convalescent COVID-19. The chain recombines TRBV5-1 with TRBJ1-6; D might be TRBD1 (5 bases). The sample was peripheral blood. This CDR3 is CASSFTGQVDNSPLHF. Here the CDR3 DNA reads TGCGCCAGCAGCTTCACCGGACAAGTGGATAATTCACCCCTCCACTTT.